This T cell receptor (beta chain) was documented in a study of OX40 agonist ivuxolimab in advanced cancers. For the study at large: One hepatocellular carcinoma and a couple of cutaneous melanoma patients partially responded. Study-level findings and limits: Among expanded peripheral T cells, antigen specificity went undetermined.

Assay: immunoSEQ multiplex PCR; the TCRdb copy retains only in-frame clones and omits some. The table shows roughly 48,000 clones, with roughly 89% occurring only once. This clone was seen a few times. Its antigen remains unknown. From germline, CDR1 is MNHEY and CDR2 SMNVEV (reference sequence). The CDR3 is 14 residues long. V was shortened by 7 bases and J by 0 bases, with 10 bases between the two germline ends. J is TRBJ1-5 and V is TRBV27; possible D gene TRBD1, 5 bases. Specimen: CD4+ or CD8+ T cells sorted from blood, collected in a trial of the OX40 agonist ivuxolimab. This clonotype was sampled from an adult with an advanced solid tumor such as melanoma, head and neck, liver or kidney cancer. The CDR3 spells CASMEGYSNQPQHF. As DNA, the CDR3 is TGTGCCAGCATGGAGGGGTATAGCAATCAGCCCCAGCATTTT.